Below are 19 T cell receptor beta chains sequenced from a single sample in a study of blood T cell repertoires in COVID-19. Profiled with immunoSEQ multiplex PCR; TCRdb holds only in-frame clones, not every one. The sample holds under 30,000 clones, about 94% seen once. Source material: peripheral blood. The source is a human donor with active COVID-19. The donor label of this sample is uncertain.

The chain joins TRBV7-9 to TRBJ2-2, with 9 bases aligning to TRBD1. The CDR3 has 16 residues. Per the germline V gene, CDR1 is SEHNR and CDR2 is FQNEAQ (reference sequence). J gave up 4 bases and V 5 bases, and 8 bases lay outside the gene matches. Here the CDR3 reads CASSLPGQGTTGELFF. DNA of the CDR3: TGTGCCAGCAGCCTGCCCGGACAGGGGACCACCGGGGAGCTGTTTTTT.

The chain is built from TRBV7-8 and TRBJ2-1, with 9 bases lining up with TRBD2. The CDR3 runs to 13 residues. The V gene end was trimmed by 5 bases and the J gene end by 14 bases; junction bases not matched to a gene: 10. Germline assignment: CDR1 SGHVS and CDR2 FQNEAQ. Here the CDR3 reads CASSLPERGAKFF. CDR3 nucleotides: TGTGCCAGCAGCCTACCCGAGCGGGGGGCTAAGTTCTTC.

The chain joins TRBV30 to TRBJ2-7; perhaps TRBD1 as D (6 bases). This CDR3 is built from 17 residues. CDR1 GTSNPN and CDR2 SVGIG come from the germline V gene (reference sequence). Deletions cut 2 bases from V and 9 bases from J, with 29 bases between. CDR3 bases: TGTGCCTGGAGTCCGAAACTTGGGACATCCCGCGACCTCCTGCAGTACTTC. Translation: CAWSPKLGTSRDLLQYF.

The chain uses TRBV12-1 and TRBJ2-1; the D call of TRBD2 is as the table states it, not checked on the DNA. TRBV12-1 is described as a pseudogene. The CDR3 sequence is 17 residues long. The CDR3 reads CASSPAPLAGANNEQFF. CDR3 bases: TGTGCCAGCAGCCCCGCCCCCCTAGCGGGAGCTAACAATGAGCAGTTCTTC.

This clone was found once. The rearrangement uses TRBV27 and TRBJ2-1, with TRBD2 matching over 7 bases. Trimming at V came to 4 bases and at J to 0 bases, leaving 21 bases not matched to a gene. The CDR3 runs to 21 residues. Germline V gene sequence: CDR1 MNHEY, CDR2 SMNVEV (reference sequence). CDR3 sequence: CASSSFPSGGVFRASYNEQFF. The CDR3 region has the DNA TGTGCCAGCAGTTCCTTCCCTAGCGGAGGGGTGTTTCGTGCCTCCTACAATGAGCAGTTCTTC.

The J gene is TRBJ1-5, the V gene TRBV4-1; D possibly corresponds to TRBD1 (6 bases). The V and J ends lost 2 bases and 0 bases respectively, with 11 bases between them. CDR3 size: 16 residues. The germline gives CDR1 MGHRA, CDR2 YSYEKL. CDR3 residues: CASSQNRVDSNQPQHF. CDR3 sequence (DNA): TGCGCCAGCAGCCAAAACAGGGTTGATAGCAATCAGCCCCAGCATTTT.

The rearrangement joins TRBV5-1 to TRBJ1-1; D is unclear. V lost 4 bases and J lost 10, with 17 bases in between. The CDR3 loop spans 13 amino acids. Germline V gives CDR1 SGHRS, CDR2 YFSETQ. The DNA for the CDR3 is TGCGCCAGCAGCCCTGCGGCCGTACAACGAGCTTTCTTT. This codes for CASSPAAVQRAFF.

This rearrangement joins TRBV28 to TRBJ2-5, with D possibly being TRBD1 (7 bases). This CDR3 has 14 residues. V shed 3 bases and J shed 5 bases, with 13 bases lying between them. Germline CDR1 and CDR2: MDHEN and SYDVKM. The CDR3 region is CASSFPTGRETQYF. Written as DNA, the CDR3 is TGTGCCAGCAGTTTCCCGACAGGGAGGGAGACCCAGTACTTC.

The J gene is TRBJ2-3, the V gene TRBV7-2; D may be TRBD2 (6 bases). Germline CDR1 reads SGHTA; CDR2 reads FQGNSA. Trimming took 5 bases from V and 3 from J, leaving 9 bases between them. The CDR3 is 13 residues long. The CDR3: CASSRGLTDTQYF. The CDR3 nucleotides read TGTGCCAGCAGCCGGGGGTTAACAGATACGCAGTATTTT. Based on the CDR3 plus reference TRBV7-2 and TRBJ2-3, the full variable domain is GAGVSQSPSNKVTEKGKDVELRCDPISGHTALYWYRQSLGQGLEFLIYFQGNSAPDKSGLPSDRFSAERTGGSVSTLTIQRTQQEDSAVYLCASSRGLTDTQYFGPGTRLTVL.

The rearrangement links TRBV15 to TRBJ2-5; 8 bases are a match to TRBD1. The germline V gene has CDR1 LNHNV and CDR2 YYDKDF (reference sequence). This CDR3 has 17 amino acids. J gave up 1 base and V 1 base, and 8 bases lay outside the gene matches. CDR3 region: CATSRAQGATFQETQYF. CDR3 in DNA: TGTGCCACCAGCAGAGCCCAGGGGGCAACCTTCCAAGAGACCCAGTACTTC.

The table lists this clone with a count of one. The chain links TRBV30 to TRBJ2-3; TRBD2 agrees at 11 bases. Germline CDR1 and CDR2: GTSNPN and SVGIG (reference sequence). This CDR3 is 13 amino acids long. Trimming took 3 bases from V and 15 from J; bases not matched to a gene: 11. This CDR3 is CAWREGLAVRGYF. The CDR3 DNA reads as TGTGCCTGGAGGGAGGGACTAGCGGTCAGGGGATATTTT.

This clone was seen once. The chain is built from TRBV9 and TRBJ1-4, with 7 bases that match TRBD1. The CDR3 is 15 residues long. Germline CDR1 SGDLS, CDR2 YYNGEE. V shed 0 bases, J shed 5 bases, and the junction held 4 bases outside the gene matches. The CDR3 loop reads CASSVGRGLNEKLFF. In DNA, the CDR3 is TGTGCCAGCAGCGTAGGCAGGGGGTTAAATGAAAAACTGTTTTTT.

The chain recombines TRBV11-2 with TRBJ1-2; D remains ambiguous. The ends were cut back, 4 bases at V and 8 bases at J, with 14 bases in the middle. The CDR3 is 13 residues long. Germline V gene data show CDR1 as SGHAT and CDR2 as FQNNGV. The CDR3 nucleotides are TGTGCCAGCAGCTCCACCGACAAGGCGGGCTACACCTTC. It translates to CASSSTDKAGYTF.

This sequence joins TRBV6-5 and TRBJ2-2; 8 bases fit TRBD2. CDR3 length: 15 amino acids. The trim removed 10 bases at V and 4 bases at J, leaving 11 bases unmatched. Germline CDR1 and CDR2: MNHEY and SVGAGI. DNA for the CDR3: TGTGCCACCCGGACCGGCGGGGGGCCCACCGGGGAGCTGTTTTTT. It encodes CATRTGGGPTGELFF.

This clone was observed a single time. The chain employs TRBV3-1 (or the pseudogene TRBV3-2) and TRBJ2-7; no firm D call. Germline-derived CDR1 and CDR2 are LGHDT and YNNKEL (reference sequence). V was clipped by 4 bases and J by 5 bases, with 18 bases between them. This CDR3 comprises 15 residues. CDR3 sequence reads: CASSPRVYTVHEQYF. The DNA of the CDR3 is TGTGCCAGCAGCCCCCGGGTCTACACGGTCCACGAGCAGTACTTC.

The chain recombines TRBV6-5 with TRBJ1-1, with D unclear. Per germline, CDR1 MNHEY and CDR2 SVGAGI. Deletions cut 6 bases from V and 3 bases from J, with 17 bases between. The length of the CDR3 is 15 residues. The CDR3 region is CASSPGGLGYTEAFF. Written as DNA, the CDR3 is TGTGCCAGCAGCCCGGGCGGACTTGGATACACTGAAGCTTTCTTT.

This chain joins TRBV19 and TRBJ2-4; 9 positions agree with TRBD1. V was pared by 0 bases and J by 4 bases, with 1 base of the junction left unmatched. CDR3 length: 15 amino acids. From germline, CDR1 is LNHDA and CDR2 SQIVND (reference sequence). In nucleotides, the CDR3 is TGTGCCAGTAGTATAGAGGGGACAGGGAAAAACATTCAGTACTTC. It translates to CASSIEGTGKNIQYF.

The J gene is TRBJ2-3, the V gene TRBV4-1; 11 bases map to TRBD2. Trimming cost V 2 bases and J 10 bases; bases outside gene matches: 8. Germline V gene sequence: CDR1 MGHRA, CDR2 YSYEKL. This CDR3 is built from 15 residues. CDR3 nucleotides: TGCGCCAGCAGCCAACTTACTAGCGGGAGAGTTGCGCAGTATTTT. This translates into CASSQLTSGRVAQYF.

The rearrangement links TRBV5-1 to TRBJ2-2; D remains ambiguous. CDR1 SGHRS and CDR2 YFSETQ come from the germline V gene. The CDR3 totals 14 residues. V lost 0 bases and J lost 3, with 6 bases in between. The CDR3 reads CASSLDSHTGELFF. The CDR3 nucleotides read TGCGCCAGCAGCTTGGACTCTCACACCGGGGAGCTGTTTTTT.